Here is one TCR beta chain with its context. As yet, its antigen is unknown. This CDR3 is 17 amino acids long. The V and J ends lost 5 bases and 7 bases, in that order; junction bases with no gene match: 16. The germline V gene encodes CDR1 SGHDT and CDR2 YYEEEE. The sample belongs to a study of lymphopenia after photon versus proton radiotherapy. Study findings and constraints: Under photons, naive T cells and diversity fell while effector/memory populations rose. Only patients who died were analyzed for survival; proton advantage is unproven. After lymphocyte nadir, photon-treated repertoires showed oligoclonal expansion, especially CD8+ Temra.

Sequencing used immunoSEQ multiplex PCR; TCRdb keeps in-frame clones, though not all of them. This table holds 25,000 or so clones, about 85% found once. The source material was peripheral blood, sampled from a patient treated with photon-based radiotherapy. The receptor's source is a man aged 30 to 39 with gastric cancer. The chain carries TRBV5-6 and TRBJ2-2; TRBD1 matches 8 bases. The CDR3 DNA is TGTGCCAGCAGACAACGGGCCGGAACAGGGGGTGGCGGGGAGCTGTTTTTT. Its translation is CASRQRAGTGGGGELFF.